A single T cell receptor beta chain is shown here with its context. Its antigen is still unknown. This entry comes from a study of memory CD4+ T cells and cytomegalovirus serostatus. Single viable CD3+CD4+CD8-CD45RO+ cells were sorted as the memory CD4+ T cells. The CDR3 extends over 19 amino acids. Germline V gene lookup returns CDR1 LGHNA and CDR2 YSLEER. The V segment lost 1 base and the J segment 0 bases; nucleotides outside the gene matches: 10. Method: immunoSEQ multiplex PCR; TCRdb's copy keeps in-frame clones and lacks some. Here the sample spans approximately 27,000 clones, roughly 76% being singletons. Study-wide results and caveats: Repertoires predicted CMV serostatus with median bootstrapped AUC of about 0.96.

This TCR came from an adult in good health and CMV-seronegative. Sequencing used memory CD4+ T cells from blood. This sequence joins TRBV4-3 and TRBJ2-1; TRBD2 matches 9 bases. In nucleotides, the CDR3 is TGCGCCAGCAGCCAAGTAGGTCTAGCGGGACGGTACTCCTACAATGAGCAGTTCTTC. This codes for CASSQVGLAGRYSYNEQFF.